The source of this T cell receptor (beta chain) is a study of T cells in Graves' hyperthyroidism and ophthalmopathy. In the study overall: Sampling of peripheral blood happened at initial diagnosis, prior to any treatment.

Unmatched junction bases numbered 11, after V lost 5 bases and J lost 5 bases. From germline, CDR1 is MNHEY and CDR2 SVGEGT. This CDR3 comprises 16 residues. The CDR3 regions of TCR beta were amplified from RNA transcripts. First-round RT-PCR of the TCR CDR3 relied on the HTBI primer set. TCRdb reprocessed the multiplex PCR reads via MiXCR and lists one record per CDR3 protein. The sample contains fewer than 400,000 distinct CDR3 sequences, 16% of which appear only once. This clonotype was recorded a few times. The sample comprised blood. The chain couples TRBV6-2 or TRBV6-3 to TRBJ2-4; TRBD1 matches 8 bases. The source of this sequence is a man aged 25 to 45 with Graves' hyperthyroidism. CDR3 DNA sequence: TGTGCCAGCAGTCTGGGCAGGGGGCGCCCGGAAAACATTCAGTACTTC. It is translated as CASSLGRGRPENIQYF.